This T cell receptor beta chain was captured by sequencing in a study of blood T cell repertoires in COVID-19 (dated by TCRdb to about 2020). Some background on the complete study: The collaborator samples originated in the United States, Italy and Spain and spanned the acute and convalescent phases of COVID-19. The material from the prospective study consisted of cDNA or gDNA derived from T cells, B-cell-depleted T cells, or PBMCs. Where HLA class I and class II types were available, the types were taken from metadata supplied by the sample provider, not from assay-based typing. Sample metadata almost always included a de-identified subject ID, COVID-19 status, age in years and sex. The repertoires were made available in a free public database intended to serve as a resource for research on the immune response to SARS-CoV-2. Subjects who had been exposed to COVID-19, were actively infected with it, or had recovered from it provided the deeply sampled blood TCRbeta repertoires that made up the dataset. The samples were drawn from the first 160 participants of the ongoing ImmuneRACE study and from roughly 1,300 subjects provided by 6 global collaborators. Here is what the overall study found, with its caveats: The amount of clinical and demographic metadata varied by source and participant and was provided uncurated.

The V end gives up 0 bases and the J end 9 bases, leaving 6 bases in the junction not matched to a gene. The CDR3, cysteine through phenylalanine, is 16 amino acids long. Only the CDR3 portion is preserved as DNA: 48 bases, with reading frame beginning at the first base. From a lookup of the germline V gene, CDR1 and CDR2 are LGHNA and YSLEER. In the case of this clone: Its recognized antigen is unknown. Base qualities are not at hand, and no much larger clone is one base apart.

TCRbeta CDR3 regions were amplified from genomic DNA by means of the immunoSEQ Assay, a bias-controlled multiplex PCR. In the original analysis: Within the assay, amplification of reference gene primers was used to estimate how many nucleated cells each sample contained. Sequence reads were collapsed and filtered to measure the absolute abundance of every unique TCRbeta CDR3 rearrangement. For each sample, productive Simpson clonality was calculated by taking the square root of Simpson's diversity index across productive rearrangements. As stored in TCRdb, this immuneACCESS dataset retains in-frame rearrangements with V and J assigned. A fraction of the clones does not appear; measured against another copy, unresolved V genes explain less than half of the discrepancy, and the remainder lacks a known reason. V and J calls and clone size are those listed in that table; D and trimming were worked out from the DNA. The sample table shows just under 350,000 clones, and about 93% are seen once. The ten largest make up roughly 3.4% of the sample.

Another Seattle source contributed samples from volunteer blood donors who had recovered from COVID-19. Whole blood was collected in K2EDTA tubes by collaborating institutions according to the institutions' own protocols. Collaborator samples were shipped for TCRbeta analysis as frozen whole blood, isolated PBMCs, or DNA extracted from either sample type. This chain is built from TRBV4-3 and TRBJ2-1; TRBD2 aligns with 12 central bases. Material for sequencing was peripheral blood. The receptor was isolated from a woman between 18 and 29 years old who had recovered from COVID-19. The sequenced DNA is TGCGCCAGCAGCCAAGATCGGCTAGCGGGAGGGGGTGAGCAGTTCTTC. It encodes CASSQDRLAGGGEQFF.